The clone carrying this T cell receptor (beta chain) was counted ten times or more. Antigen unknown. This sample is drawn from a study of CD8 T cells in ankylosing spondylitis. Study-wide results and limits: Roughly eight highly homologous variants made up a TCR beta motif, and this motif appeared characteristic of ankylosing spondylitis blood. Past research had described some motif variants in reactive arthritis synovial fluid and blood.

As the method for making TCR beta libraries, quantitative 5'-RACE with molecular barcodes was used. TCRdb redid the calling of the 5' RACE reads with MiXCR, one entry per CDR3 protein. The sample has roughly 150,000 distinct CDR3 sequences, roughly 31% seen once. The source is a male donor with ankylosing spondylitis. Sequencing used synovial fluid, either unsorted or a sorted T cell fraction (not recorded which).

The CDR3 region has the DNA TGCGCCAGCAGCCGAATACTAGCGGGTACCTACGAGCAGTACTTC. Translated, it gives CASSRILAGTYEQYF. This sequence joins TRBV4-3 and TRBJ2-7; 9 bases fit TRBD2. Trimming cost V 4 bases and J 2 bases; bases outside gene matches: 6. Per the germline V gene, CDR1 is LGHNA and CDR2 is YSLEER. The CDR3 is made up of 15 amino acids.